This entry features one T cell receptor (beta chain) sequence. Its antigen remains unknown. The protocol was immunoSEQ multiplex PCR, while the TCRdb copy is restricted to in-frame clones and leaves out a portion. The data contain 25,000 to 30,000 clones, about four fifths of them singletons. J gave up 4 bases and V 5 bases, and 5 bases lay outside the gene matches. CDR1 is SGHTA and CDR2 is FQGNSA in the germline V gene. The CDR3 runs 14 residues. The data were obtained in a study of T cells in narcolepsy. General study findings and limits: Healthy controls reportedly lacked the autoreactive clonotypes serially found in patients' blood. Autoreactive HCRT-specific and TRIB2-specific clonotypes were marked in same-patient CSF-versus-blood CD4+ comparisons.

Sequencing was done on a sample of CD45RA- memory CD4+ T cells from PBMCs. The chain joins TRBV7-2 to TRBJ2-5; TRBD2 aligns across 9 bases. The clonotype originates from a human donor with narcolepsy. In nucleotides, the CDR3 is TGTGCCAGCAGCCCCGGCGGGGGGGCAGAGACCCAGTACTTC. Amino acids: CASSPGGGAETQYF.